The next 26 T cell receptor beta chains were all read from a single sample in a study of cytomegalovirus exposure and HLA in healthy donors. 13 Jbeta primers and 60 Vbeta primers were used for the PCR. Generated by immunoSEQ multiplex PCR, the TCRdb table keeps only in-frame clones and is missing some. This sample has hundreds of thousands of clones, with roughly 89% found just once. Sequenced: PBMCs. These receptors were taken from a young woman in good health and CMV-seronegative.

The rearrangement joins TRBV11-2 to TRBJ2-6; D is perhaps TRBD2 (5 bases). Trimming removed 4 bases from V and 1 base from J, with 11 bases in between. The CDR3 runs 16 residues. Per the germline V gene, CDR1 is SGHAT and CDR2 is FQNNGV. This CDR3 reads CASSSKGGSGANVLTF. CDR3 coding DNA: TGTGCCAGCAGCTCGAAAGGAGGATCTGGGGCCAACGTCCTGACTTTC.

The V call is TRBV18, the J call TRBJ2-4, with 14 bases fitting TRBD2. Germline CDR1 KGHSH, CDR2 LQKENI. V was clipped by 2 bases and J by 6 bases; unmatched bases: 0. CDR3 length: 15 residues. The CDR3 loop reads CASSPGTSGGNIQYF. CDR3 DNA sequence: TGTGCCAGCTCACCAGGGACTAGCGGGGGAAACATTCAGTACTTC.

V and J are TRBV5-1 and TRBJ1-1, with D hard to call. CDR3 length: 15 residues. Germline CDR1 reads SGHRS; CDR2 reads YFSETQ. The V and J ends lost 1 base and 0 bases respectively, with 10 bases between them. The CDR3 bases are TGCGCCAGCAGCTTGTCCGGGGAATTGAACACTGAAGCTTTCTTT. It is translated as CASSLSGELNTEAFF.

Here the CDR3 reads CASSYSPGAGELFF. The CDR3 DNA reads TGTGCCAGCAGTTACTCTCCGGGAGCCGGGGAGCTGTTTTTT. The gene calls are TRBV6-5 and TRBJ2-2; a possible D gene is TRBD2 (6 bases). The germline V and J ends were trimmed by 0 bases and 6 bases, with 8 bases remaining between them. Germline-derived CDR1 and CDR2 are MNHEY and SVGAGI. This CDR3 is 14 amino acids long.

V usage is TRBV19 and J usage is TRBJ2-1, with TRBD2 identical over 9 bases. CDR1 and CDR2 (germline): LNHDA, SQIVND (reference sequence). The CDR3 spans 17 residues. Germline trimming cut 6 bases from V and 4 bases from J; bases unmatched to any gene: 13. The CDR3 sequence: CASRQAMAAGGYNEQFF. The DNA for the CDR3 is TGTGCCAGTAGACAAGCAATGGCGGCGGGGGGGTACAATGAGCAGTTCTTC.

The chain couples TRBV15 to TRBJ1-2, with D maybe TRBD1 (5 bases). Germline V gene lookup returns CDR1 LNHNV and CDR2 YYDKDF (reference sequence). CDR3 length: 15 amino acids. Deletions cut 0 bases from V and 6 bases from J, with 14 bases between. CDR3 in DNA: TGTGCCACCAGCAGAGATCGGAGGGGCCGGGATGGCTACACCTTC. Residues: CATSRDRRGRDGYTF.

This clone has more than one count but fewer than ten. V gene TRBV7-2 combines with J gene TRBJ2-5; possibly TRBD1 for D (5 bases). V was cut by 5 bases and J by 5 bases, with 15 bases left in between. The germline V gene encodes CDR1 SGHTA and CDR2 FQGNSA. The CDR3 has 14 amino acids. This CDR3 reads CASSPMAGWETQYF. Written as DNA, the CDR3 is TGTGCCAGCAGCCCCATGGCAGGGTGGGAGACCCAGTACTTC.

The chain joins TRBV4-1 to TRBJ1-5; no clear D gene. V was cut by 1 base and J by 7 bases, with 8 bases left in between. Looked up from germline, CDR1 is MGHRA and CDR2 is YSYEKL. The CDR3 sequence is 13 residues long. CDR3 region: CASSQAIEQPQHF. CDR3 bases: TGCGCCAGCAGCCAAGCAATCGAGCAGCCCCAGCATTTT.

This rearrangement joins TRBV27 to TRBJ2-7, with TRBD2 as a possible D gene (6 bases). Germline CDR1 reads MNHEY; CDR2 reads SMNVEV (reference sequence). The CDR3 consists of 13 residues. The V gene lost 0 bases and the J gene lost 6 bases, with 9 bases spanning the gap. The CDR3 nucleotides are TGTGCCAGCAGTTTATCATCCGGGGGCGAGCAGTACTTC. This sequence encodes CASSLSSGGEQYF.

In this sample, this clone turned up a few times. The chain uses TRBV7-2 and TRBJ1-6; D unresolved. V was trimmed by 6 bases and J by 1 base, leaving 13 bases between them. In germline, CDR1 is SGHTA, CDR2 FQGNSA. The CDR3 covers 16 residues. The CDR3 coding sequence is TGTGCCAGCAGGTTGTCAGAATTGTCCTATAATTCACCCCTCCACTTT. Translated, it gives CASRLSELSYNSPLHF.

V is TRBV19 and J is TRBJ1-4; 11 bases map to TRBD1. Germline V gene data show CDR1 as LNHDA and CDR2 as SQIVND (reference sequence). The V segment lost 4 bases and the J segment 8 bases; nucleotides outside the gene matches: 6. This CDR3 contains 15 residues. The CDR3 coding sequence is TGTGCCAGTAGTAGTGAGGGACAGGGGGTGGAAAAACTGTTTTTT. This translates into CASSSEGQGVEKLFF. Full variable domain (missing parts from reference TRBV19 and TRBJ1-4): DGGITQSPKYLFRKEGQNVTLSCEQNLNHDAMYWYRQDPGQGLRLIYYSQIVNDFQKGDIAEGYSVSREKKESFPLTVTSAQKNPTAFYLCASSSEGQGVEKLFFGSGTQLSVL.

This clone came up once. This chain joins TRBV5-1 and TRBJ2-2; TRBD1 is a possible D gene (6 bases). Germline-derived CDR1 and CDR2 are SGHRS and YFSETQ. The CDR3 runs to 16 residues. V lost 1 base to trimming and J lost 4 bases, with 14 bases between them. CDR3 DNA sequence: TGCGCCAGCAGCTTGAGCGCAGGGGCGACCACCGGGGAGCTGTTTTTT. It yields the protein CASSLSAGATTGELFF.

This chain links TRBV2 with TRBJ2-3, with D uncertain. V lost 1 base, J lost 3 bases, and 14 bases lay in between. Germline lookup yields CDR1 SNHLY and CDR2 FYNNEI. The CDR3 sequence is 16 residues long. This CDR3 reads CASSEVRGSGTDTQYF. The CDR3 nucleotides read TGTGCCAGCAGTGAAGTCCGTGGGTCGGGTACAGATACGCAGTATTTT.

The V call is TRBV28, the J call TRBJ1-2; D may be TRBD1 (6 bases). Germline V gene data show CDR1 as MDHEN and CDR2 as SYDVKM. The CDR3 is 15 amino acids. V gave up 4 bases and J gave up 4 bases, with 16 bases separating them. CDR3 sequence reads: CASSSPAGGSYGYTF. Here the CDR3 DNA reads TGTGCCAGCAGTTCCCCCGCGGGGGGCTCCTATGGCTACACCTTC.

This rearrangement joins TRBV19 to TRBJ2-2, with 10 bases aligning to TRBD1. This CDR3 has 13 residues. Germline V gene data show CDR1 as LNHDA and CDR2 as SQIVND (reference sequence). J lost 5 bases, V lost 11 bases, and 5 bases had no gene match. CDR3 DNA: TGTGCCTTACGGGACAGGGGAACCGGGGAGCTGTTTTTT. It translates to CALRDRGTGELFF.

This clone occurred once. One junction end disagrees with the germline gene, perhaps due to a read error. As DNA, the CDR3 is TGTGCCAGCAGCATAGACCCCCGGGGGGGCGAGCAGTACTTC. It is translated as CASSIDPRGGEQYF. This sequence joins TRBV11-2 and TRBJ2-7, with 8 positions matching TRBD2. The CDR3 length is 14 residues. In germline, CDR1 is SGHAT, CDR2 FQNNGV.

The J gene is TRBJ2-7, the V gene TRBV2, with 8 bases aligning to TRBD1. CDR3 size: 12 residues. Germline V gene lookup returns CDR1 SNHLY and CDR2 FYNNEI. J was trimmed by 4 bases and V by 7 bases; bases with no gene match: 3. DNA for the CDR3: TGTGCCAGCACCGACAGGGGATACGAGCAGTACTTC. The encoded protein is CASTDRGYEQYF.

The chain links TRBV2 to TRBJ2-5, with 9 bases lining up with TRBD2. CDR3 length: 14 residues. Germline CDR1 SNHLY, CDR2 FYNNEI. Trimming at V came to 7 bases and at J to 1 base, leaving 4 bases not matched to a gene. The CDR3 region is CASTQRGVQETQYF. CDR3 nucleotides: TGTGCCAGCACTCAGCGGGGGGTCCAAGAGACCCAGTACTTC.

The genes are TRBV6-1 and TRBJ1-2, with D unresolved. The V and J ends lost 3 bases and 5 bases respectively, with 7 bases between them. Germline CDR1 and CDR2: MNHNS and SASEGT. This CDR3 contains 12 residues. In DNA, the CDR3 is TGTGCCAGCAGTGAGAATACTTATGGCTACACCTTC. Its translation: CASSENTYGYTF.

The J gene is TRBJ2-7, the V gene TRBV27; tentative D call: TRBD2 (5 bases). The length of the CDR3 is 18 residues. Trimming left V 5 bases short and J 0 bases short, with 23 bases between. The V gene's germline CDR1 is MNHEY and CDR2 SMNVEV (reference sequence). This CDR3 is CASSLKNHGLTGSYEQYF. Written as DNA, the CDR3 is TGTGCCAGCAGTCTCAAAAACCACGGACTTACCGGCTCCTACGAGCAGTACTTC.

Here the CDR3 reads CAISEEGGIQYF. The CDR3 bases are TGTGCCATCAGTGAGGAGGGAGGCATTCAGTACTTC. The V call is TRBV10-3, the J call TRBJ2-4, with D possibly matching TRBD2 (6 bases). CDR3 length: 12 amino acids. The germline gives CDR1 ENHRY, CDR2 SYGVKD. Trimming cost V 2 bases and J 9 bases, with 8 bases left between them.

The CDR3 spells CASKELSGSNSPLHF. Written as DNA, the CDR3 is TGTGCCAGTAAGGAGTTGTCGGGGTCGAATTCACCCCTCCACTTT. The chain combines TRBV19 with TRBJ1-6, with unresolved D. The germline gives CDR1 LNHDA, CDR2 SQIVND (reference sequence). The CDR3 runs 15 residues. The V end was cut by 7 bases, the J end by 7 bases, with 17 bases between.

The rearrangement uses TRBV6-5 and TRBJ1-4, with TRBD1 matching 7 bases. CDR1 MNHEY and CDR2 SVGAGI come from the germline V gene. The CDR3 contains 14 residues. The J segment lost 6 bases and the V segment lost 6 bases, leaving 7 bases of the junction unmatched. The CDR3 nucleotides are TGTGCCAGCAGAGACGACAGGGCCCATGAAAAACTGTTTTTT. Translated: CASRDDRAHEKLFF.

CDR3: CASSQGVLGQGKVQETQYF. CDR3 bases: TGCGCCAGCAGCCAAGGTGTTTTGGGACAGGGAAAAGTCCAAGAGACCCAGTACTTC. The chain uses TRBV4-1 and TRBJ2-5; 9 bases fit TRBD1. V trimming: 1 base; J trimming: 1 base; junction bases outside the gene matches: 13. This CDR3 is built from 19 residues. Germline V gene lookup returns CDR1 MGHRA and CDR2 YSYEKL.

The CDR3 region has the DNA TGTGCCAGCAGCTTAGCATCTGGGACTAGCGGGGGGGCAGGTGGGAATGAGCAGTTCTTC. Protein: CASSLASGTSGGAGGNEQFF. The gene calls are TRBV7-2 and TRBJ2-1, with 16 bases that match TRBD2. Germline V gene sequence: CDR1 SGHTA, CDR2 FQGNSA. There are 20 residues in the CDR3. V lost 0 bases and J lost 7; bases outside the gene matches: 12.

The chain employs TRBV10-3 and TRBJ2-1; TRBD1 matches at 12 bases. Germline CDR1 ENHRY, CDR2 SYGVKD. The CDR3 covers 18 residues. V shed 10 bases, J shed 3 bases, and the junction held 16 bases outside the gene matches. The CDR3 reads CATAGTGGAEGLYNEQFF. CDR3 bases: TGTGCCACCGCCGGGACAGGGGGCGCCGAGGGCCTCTACAATGAGCAGTTCTTC.